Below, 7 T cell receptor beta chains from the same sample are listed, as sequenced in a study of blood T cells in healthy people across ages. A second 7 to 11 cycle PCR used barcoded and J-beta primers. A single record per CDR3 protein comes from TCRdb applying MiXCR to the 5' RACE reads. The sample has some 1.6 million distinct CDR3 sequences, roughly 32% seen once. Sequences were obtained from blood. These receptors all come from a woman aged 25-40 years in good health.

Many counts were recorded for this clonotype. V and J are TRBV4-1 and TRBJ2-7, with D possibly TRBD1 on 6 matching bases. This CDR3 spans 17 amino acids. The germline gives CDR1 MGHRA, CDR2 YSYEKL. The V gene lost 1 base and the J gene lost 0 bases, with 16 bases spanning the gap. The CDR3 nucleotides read TGCGCCAGCAGCCAAGTAATCAGGGGTCAAAGCTCCTACGAGCAGTACTTC. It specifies CASSQVIRGQSSYEQYF.

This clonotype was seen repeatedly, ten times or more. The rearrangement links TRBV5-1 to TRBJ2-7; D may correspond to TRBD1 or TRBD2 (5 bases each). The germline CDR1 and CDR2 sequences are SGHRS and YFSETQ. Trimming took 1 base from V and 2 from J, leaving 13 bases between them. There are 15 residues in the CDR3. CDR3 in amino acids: CASSLSRRGPYEQYF. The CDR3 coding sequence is TGCGCCAGCAGCTTGTCTCGCCGGGGCCCCTACGAGCAGTACTTC.

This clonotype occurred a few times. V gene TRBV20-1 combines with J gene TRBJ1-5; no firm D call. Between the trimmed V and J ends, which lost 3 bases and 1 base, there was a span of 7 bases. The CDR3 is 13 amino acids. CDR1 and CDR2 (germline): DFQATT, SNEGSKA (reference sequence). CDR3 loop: CSASEGSNQPQHF. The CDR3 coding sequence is TGCAGTGCTAGTGAGGGAAGCAATCAGCCCCAGCATTTT.

CDR3 nucleotides: TGTGCCAGCAGCGTCGACAGCTCAACTAATGAAAAACTGTTTTTT. It yields the protein CASSVDSSTNEKLFF. The gene calls are TRBV9 and TRBJ1-4, with TRBD1 as a possible D gene (5 bases). Trimming took off 2 bases at V and 0 bases at J, with 8 bases between the two ends. CDR3 length: 15 amino acids. Germline V gene lookup returns CDR1 SGDLS and CDR2 YYNGEE.

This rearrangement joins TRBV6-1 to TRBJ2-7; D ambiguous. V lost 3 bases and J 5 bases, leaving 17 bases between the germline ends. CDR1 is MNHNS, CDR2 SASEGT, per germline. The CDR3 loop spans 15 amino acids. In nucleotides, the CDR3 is TGTGCCAGCAGTGAGTTAGTACTGAGGACCGACGAGCAGTACTTC. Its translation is CASSELVLRTDEQYF.

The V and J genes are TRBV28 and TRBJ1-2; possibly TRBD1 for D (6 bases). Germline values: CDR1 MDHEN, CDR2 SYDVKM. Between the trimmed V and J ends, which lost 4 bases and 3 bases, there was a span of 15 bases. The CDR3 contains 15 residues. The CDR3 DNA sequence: TGTGCCAGCAGTTCGGGCACAGGGATGCACTATGGCTACACCTTC. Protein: CASSSGTGMHYGYTF.

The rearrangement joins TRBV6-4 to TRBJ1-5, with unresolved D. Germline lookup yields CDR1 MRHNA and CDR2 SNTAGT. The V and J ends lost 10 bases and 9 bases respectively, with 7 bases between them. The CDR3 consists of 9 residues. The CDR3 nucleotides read TGTGCCACCCTGGGGCCCCAGCATTTT. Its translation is CATLGPQHF.